This TCR beta chain was profiled in a study of glioma-infiltrating T cells. Trimming stripped 5 bases from V and 0 bases from J, with 22 bases between. This CDR3 region has 18 residues. Germline V gene sequence: CDR1 SEHNR, CDR2 FQNEAQ (reference sequence). This clonotype was seen repeatedly, ten times or more. Its antigen is still unknown. Amplification of TCR alpha and beta CDR3 regions from RNA used iRepertoire nested multiplex PCR. For one-step reverse transcription and amplification, 100-400 ng of tissue mRNA or PBMC total RNA was used. One entry per CDR3 protein, called by TCRdb with MiXCR from the multiplex PCR reads. The sample lists approximately 110,000 distinct CDR3 sequences; 20% to 25% were seen once. Study-level points and caveats: Tissue-blood divergence was below expectation in non-neoplastic patients, above in gliomas. Tissue and blood shared very few CDR3 sequences.

The chain is built from TRBV7-9 and TRBJ1-1; perhaps TRBD1 as D (5 bases). Sample: glioma tissue, nonneoplastic brain tissue, or PBMCs (not recorded which). This TCR was sampled from a human donor with low-grade glioma or glioblastoma, undergoing nonglioma brain surgery, or in good health (not recorded which). This CDR3 is CASSLKGGGGLVNTEAFF. Here the CDR3 DNA reads TGTGCCAGCAGCCTGAAGGGCGGGGGAGGGTTGGTGAACACTGAAGCTTTCTTT.